The 16 T cell receptor beta chains given below trace back to one sample, sequenced in a study of human T cells and chemical hapten exposure. One entry per CDR3 protein results from TCRdb running MiXCR on the RACE reads. The sample consists of a few hundred thousand distinct CDR3 sequences, 7.5% to 10% of them appearing once. Time point reported: pre-sensitization, week 0. As for treatment: therapeutic diphenylcyclopropenone sensitization with weekly scalp DPC. The source was whole blood, collected in connection with sensitization to the hapten diphenylcyclopropenone (DPC). The source is a woman between 40 and 55 years old with alopecia areata. Some clones in this sample may be carry-over from other donors' samples.

This clonotype was seen at least ten times. The rearrangement links TRBV6-2 or TRBV6-3 to TRBJ1-5; 7 nucleotides line up with TRBD1. Germline V gene sequence: CDR1 MNHEY, CDR2 SVGEGT. This CDR3 is 15 amino acids long. Germline trimming cut 8 bases from V and 4 bases from J; bases unmatched to any gene: 11. CDR3 sequence reads: CASLSGTDYNQPQHF. The CDR3 nucleotides are TGTGCCAGCCTAAGCGGGACAGACTATAATCAGCCCCAGCATTTT.

In its sample, this clonotype was seen a few times. The chain employs TRBV4-3 and TRBJ2-7, with a weak D call TRBD2 (6 bases). V lost 1 base to trimming and J lost 0 bases, with 10 bases between them. The CDR3 is 15 amino acids. Germline V lookup: CDR1 LGHNA, CDR2 YSLEER. CDR3 amino acids: CASSQGRGTSYEQYF. As DNA, the CDR3 is TGCGCCAGCAGCCAAGGACGGGGGACCTCCTACGAGCAGTACTTC.

This clonotype was counted between two and nine times. This chain links TRBV4-1 with TRBJ2-1; 13 bases are shared with TRBD2. Germline V gene data show CDR1 as MGHRA and CDR2 as YSYEKL. V lost 3 bases and J lost 1; bases outside the gene matches: 9. CDR3 length: 19 amino acids. The CDR3 reads CASSQGLAGHLGSYNEQFF. CDR3 DNA: TGCGCCAGCAGCCAGGGACTAGCGGGACATCTTGGATCCTACAATGAGCAGTTCTTC.

This clonotype was detected ten times or more. The rearrangement joins TRBV28 to TRBJ1-1; D might be TRBD1 (6 bases). The germline V gene has CDR1 MDHEN and CDR2 SYDVKM. V lost 5 bases and J lost 5, with 18 bases in between. This CDR3 contains 15 residues. The CDR3 region is CASSLPNPRGTEAFF. The DNA for the CDR3 is TGTGCCAGCAGTCTCCCGAACCCCAGGGGAACTGAAGCTTTCTTT.

This clonotype came up a few times. This chain connects TRBV5-1 to TRBJ2-1; possibly TRBD2 for D (6 bases). Trimming removed 5 bases from V and 9 bases from J, with 12 bases in between. CDR3 length: 12 residues. From germline, CDR1 is SGHRS and CDR2 YFSETQ. For the CDR3, the DNA is TGCGCCAGCAGTTCCCCGGGGGTTGAGCAGTTCTTC. Amino acids: CASSSPGVEQFF.

This clonotype occurred many times. The junction shows a germline mismatch at one end, possibly a read error. This sequence joins TRBV7-8 and TRBJ2-3; D is unclear. This CDR3 region has 11 residues. Per the germline V gene, CDR1 is SGHVS and CDR2 is FQNEAQ. DNA of the CDR3: TGCGCCAGCAGCAGCGTGGATACGCAGTATTTT. Its protein product is CASSSVDTQYF.

This clonotype has only a few counts. J is TRBJ2-7 and V is TRBV29-1, with 10 bases lining up with TRBD2. After removal of 3 bases from V and 4 bases from J, the junction contained 3 bases not matched to a gene. CDR1 and CDR2 from the germline V gene are SQVTM and ANQGSEA. The CDR3 is 13 amino acids. The CDR3 nucleotides read TGCAGCGTTGAGCCAGCGGGAGGGTACGAGCAGTACTTC. Amino acid sequence: CSVEPAGGYEQYF.

The chain carries TRBV5-1 and TRBJ1-4; tentative D call: TRBD1 (6 bases). Trimming removed 4 bases at V and 1 base at J, with 11 bases between. The length of the CDR3 is 15 residues. From germline, CDR1 is SGHRS and CDR2 YFSETQ. In nucleotides, the CDR3 is TGCGCCAGCAGCGAGGGGACACTAACTAATGAAAAACTGTTTTTT. This translates into CASSEGTLTNEKLFF.

This clonotype was recorded many times. The gene calls are TRBV20-1 and TRBJ2-5; TRBD1 might be the D (6 bases). This CDR3 has 12 residues. CDR1 is DFQATT and CDR2 is SNEGSKA in the germline V gene (reference sequence). The V and J ends lost 3 bases and 1 base respectively, with 6 bases between them. The CDR3 region is CSARGAQETQYF. Here the CDR3 DNA reads TGCAGTGCTAGGGGGGCCCAAGAGACCCAGTACTTC.

This clonotype came up many times. The chain carries TRBV29-1 and TRBJ2-5; D is uncertain. This CDR3 comprises 11 residues. The germline V gene encodes CDR1 SQVTM and CDR2 ANQGSEA. V dropped 4 bases and J dropped 4 bases, with 7 bases sitting between them. CDR3 DNA sequence: TGCAGCGTTGCCCTGCGAGAGACCCAGTACTTC. Its protein product is CSVALRETQYF.

In its sample, this clonotype was seen a few times. The V gene is TRBV30, the J gene TRBJ2-1; no clear D. V was shortened by 2 bases and J by 12 bases, with 11 bases between the two germline ends. Germline CDR1 is GTSNPN and CDR2 is SVGIG (reference sequence). This CDR3 region has 11 residues. This chain's CDR3 is CAWSLGGAQFF. The CDR3, as DNA: TGTGCCTGGAGTTTGGGTGGCGCGCAGTTCTTC. The variable domain in full, completed from reference TRBV30 and TRBJ2-1, reads SQTIHQWPATLVQPVGSPLSLECTVEGTSNPNLYWYRQAAGRGLQLLFYSVGIGQISSEVPQNLSASRPQDRQFILSSKKLLLSDSGFYLCAWSLGGAQFFGPGTRLTVL.

This clonotype came up a few times. The chain couples TRBV11-2 to TRBJ2-7; 11 bases line up with TRBD1. The CDR3 sequence is 16 residues long. Germline CDR1 and CDR2: SGHAT and FQNNGV. Trimming took 4 bases from V and 3 from J; bases not matched to a gene: 8. CDR3 sequence reads: CASSSAGTGGLYEQYF. CDR3 in DNA: TGTGCCAGCAGCTCCGCCGGGACAGGGGGTCTCTACGAGCAGTACTTC.

At least ten counts were recorded for this clonotype. The chain recombines TRBV7-6 with TRBJ2-7; D remains ambiguous. CDR1 is SGHVS, CDR2 FNYEAQ, per germline. The germline V and J ends were trimmed by 4 bases and 2 bases, with 6 bases remaining between them. This CDR3 spans 12 amino acids. The CDR3 spells CASSSDAYEQYF. CDR3 in DNA: TGTGCCAGCAGCTCGGATGCCTACGAGCAGTACTTC. Full variable domain (outside the CDR3, taken from reference TRBV7-6 and TRBJ2-7): GAGVSQSPRYKVTKRGQDVALRCDPISGHVSLYWYRQALGQGPEFLTYFNYEAQQDKSGLPNDRFSAERPEGSISTLTIQRTEQRDSAMYRCASSSDAYEQYFGPGTRLTVT.

This clonotype was seen more than once but under ten times. The chain couples TRBV7-9 to TRBJ2-2; D gene uncertain. V gave up 4 bases and J gave up 5 bases, with 14 bases separating them. CDR1 and CDR2 from the germline V gene are SEHNR and FQNEAQ (reference sequence). This CDR3 spans 15 amino acids. The CDR3 nucleotides are TGTGCCAGCAGCTCGCAATTGGGAAGAACCGGGGAGCTGTTTTTT. Its translation is CASSSQLGRTGELFF.

This clonotype was seen a handful of times. The chain recombines TRBV18 with TRBJ1-1; a possible D gene is TRBD1 (5 bases). Germline CDR1 KGHSH, CDR2 LQKENI. This CDR3 spans 14 amino acids. The germline V and J ends were trimmed by 2 bases and 5 bases, with 12 bases remaining between them. Here the CDR3 DNA reads TGTGCCAGCTCACCAGGGACGGTGGGGACTGAAGCTTTCTTT. It is translated as CASSPGTVGTEAFF.

There are a few counts of this clonotype. J is TRBJ2-7 and V is TRBV7-6; 10 positions agree with TRBD2. CDR3 size: 14 residues. CDR1 is SGHVS and CDR2 is FNYEAQ in the germline V gene. The J segment lost 6 bases and the V segment lost 2 bases, leaving 4 bases of the junction unmatched. The CDR3 DNA reads as TGTGCCAGCAGCTTACCTAGCGGGAGTGCCGAGCAGTACTTC. Translating gives CASSLPSGSAEQYF.